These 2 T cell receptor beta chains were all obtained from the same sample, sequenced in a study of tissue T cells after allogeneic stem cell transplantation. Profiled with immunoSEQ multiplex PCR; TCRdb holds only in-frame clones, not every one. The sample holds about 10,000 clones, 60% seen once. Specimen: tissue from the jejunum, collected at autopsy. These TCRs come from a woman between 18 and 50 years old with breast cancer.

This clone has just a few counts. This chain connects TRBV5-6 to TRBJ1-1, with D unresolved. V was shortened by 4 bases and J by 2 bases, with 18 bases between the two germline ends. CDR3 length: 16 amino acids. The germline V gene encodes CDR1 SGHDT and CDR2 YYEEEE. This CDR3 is CASSPTLLRGNTEAFF. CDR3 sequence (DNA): TGTGCCAGCAGCCCGACACTACTGCGGGGTAACACTGAAGCTTTCTTT.

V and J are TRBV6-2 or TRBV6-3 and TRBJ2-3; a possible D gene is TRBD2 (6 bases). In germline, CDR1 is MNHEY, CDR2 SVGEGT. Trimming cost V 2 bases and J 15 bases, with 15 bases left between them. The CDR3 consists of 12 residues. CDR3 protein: CASSYPTPGLYF. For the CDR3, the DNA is TGTGCCAGCAGTTACCCCACCCCGGGACTCTATTTT.